The present entry profiles one T cell receptor (beta chain) with its context. Method: immunoSEQ multiplex PCR; TCRdb's copy keeps in-frame clones and lacks some. The sample holds 55,000 to 80,000 clones, just under 85% seen once. Germline V gives CDR1 SGHNT, CDR2 YYREEE (reference sequence). The CDR3 covers 17 residues. V was clipped by 0 bases and J by 7 bases; unmatched bases: 10. This record belongs to a study of blood T cell repertoires in COVID-19. Study as a whole: PBMCs, B-cell-depleted T cells, or T cells were the source of the cDNA or gDNA that made up the material.

Material: peripheral blood. The source of this sequence is an older man with acute or convalescent COVID-19. The chain recombines TRBV5-4 with TRBJ2-4; 10 bases are shared with TRBD1. The CDR3 nucleotides are TGTGCCAGCAGCTTGGGGTTGACAGGGGGCGGATCGAACATTCAGTACTTC. Translated, it gives CASSLGLTGGGSNIQYF.